This passage covers 9 T cell receptor beta chains from one sample sequenced in a study of T-cell memory formation after mild COVID-19. TCRdb itself ran the 5' RACE reads through MiXCR, one entry per CDR3 protein. The sample has 85,000 to 120,000 distinct CDR3 sequences, more than 15% seen once. Input material: PBMCs or a T cell subset sorted from them (not recorded which). The receptor set was obtained from an adult woman who had mild COVID-19 (a few samples of this study predate the infection). Cell type and time point are not known.

This clonotype came up a few times. The V and J genes are TRBV5-1 and TRBJ1-1; D not resolved. The CDR3 spans 14 residues. Germline V gene sequence: CDR1 SGHRS, CDR2 YFSETQ. With 4 bases removed from V and 2 bases from J, the gap between germline ends came to 12 bases. The CDR3 region is CASSLDNINTEAFF. The CDR3 nucleotides are TGCGCCAGCAGCCTGGATAACATTAACACTGAAGCTTTCTTT.

This clonotype has only a few counts. The J gene is TRBJ2-7, the V gene TRBV20-1; D unresolved. Trimming took off 3 bases at V and 7 bases at J, with 10 bases between the two ends. Per germline, CDR1 DFQATT and CDR2 SNEGSKA (reference sequence). CDR3 size: 11 residues. The CDR3 region is CSARSLGEQYF. In DNA, the CDR3 is TGCAGTGCTAGGAGTTTAGGGGAGCAGTACTTC.

The gene calls are TRBV5-1 and TRBJ2-7; 11 bases map to TRBD1. V gave up 4 bases and J gave up 2 bases; unmatched junction bases: 5. There are 15 residues in the CDR3. CDR1 SGHRS and CDR2 YFSETQ come from the germline V gene. CDR3 loop: CASSTGTGGPYEQYF. CDR3 sequence (DNA): TGCGCCAGCAGCACCGGGACAGGGGGTCCCTACGAGCAGTACTTC. Full variable domain (rest looked up from reference TRBV5-1 and TRBJ2-7): KAGVTQTPRYLIKTRGQQVTLSCSPISGHRSVSWYQQTPGQGLQFLFEYFSETQRNKGNFPGRFSGRQFSNSRSEMNVSTLELGDSALYLCASSTGTGGPYEQYFGPGTRLTVT.

This clonotype was detected a few times. This rearrangement joins TRBV19 to TRBJ1-1; 8 nucleotides agree with TRBD1. The germline gives CDR1 LNHDA, CDR2 SQIVND (reference sequence). Trimming at V came to 5 bases and at J to 1 base, leaving 3 bases not matched to a gene. The CDR3 consists of 14 residues. CDR3 bases: TGTGCCAGTAGTGTAGGACAGGGGAACACTGAAGCTTTCTTT. Its protein product is CASSVGQGNTEAFF.

This clonotype was found a few times. The chain couples TRBV12-3 or TRBV12-4 to TRBJ2-5; D unresolved. CDR3 length equals 14 residues. V was cut by 5 bases and J by 2 bases, with 12 bases left in between. The CDR3 coding sequence is TGTGCCAGCAGTCCCATGGGCACACAAGAGACCCAGTACTTC. Translation: CASSPMGTQETQYF.

The chain carries TRBV5-6 and TRBJ1-2; D gene unclear. The germline gives CDR1 SGHDT, CDR2 YYEEEE. The CDR3 consists of 18 residues. Deletions cut 0 bases from V and 0 bases from J, with 18 bases between. In DNA, the CDR3 is TGTGCCAGCAGCTTGGTAGGGAGACAAGCCTTGTCTAACTATGGCTACACCTTC. This encodes CASSLVGRQALSNYGYTF.

This clonotype was counted between two and nine times. J is TRBJ2-4 and V is TRBV5-1; 14 bases are shared with TRBD2. V was clipped by 5 bases and J by 5 bases; unmatched bases: 0. This CDR3 region has 14 residues. CDR1 is SGHRS and CDR2 is YFSETQ in the germline V gene. The CDR3 DNA is TGCGCCAGCAGGGGACTAGCGGGAGAAAACATTCAGTACTTC. Translated: CASRGLAGENIQYF.

This clonotype has only a few counts. As DNA, the CDR3 is TGTGCCAGCAGCTCCAGACTAGCGGGAGTCCAGGAGCAGTTCTTC. Its translation: CASSSRLAGVQEQFF. This chain uses TRBV7-6 with TRBJ2-1; the match to TRBD2 covers 12 bases. CDR3 size: 15 residues. Trimming removed 4 bases from V and 10 bases from J; junction bases left unmatched: 8. CDR1 is SGHVS, CDR2 FNYEAQ, per germline.

This clonotype came up a few times. The chain combines TRBV7-9 with TRBJ2-1, with 7 bases that match TRBD1. V lost 4 bases to trimming and J lost 3 bases; unmatched junction nucleotides: 9. From germline, CDR1 is SEHNR and CDR2 FQNEAQ (reference sequence). This CDR3 region has 16 residues. The DNA for the CDR3 is TGTGCCAGCAGCTCATACCGGGACAGCCTCTACAATGAGCAGTTCTTC. It yields the protein CASSSYRDSLYNEQFF. Complete variable domain (other parts from reference TRBV7-9 and TRBJ2-1): DTGVSQNPRHKITKRGQNVTFRCDPISEHNRLYWYRQTLGQGPEFLTYFQNEAQLEKSRLLSDRFSAERPKGSFSTLEIQRTEQGDSAMYLCASSSYRDSLYNEQFFGPGTRLTVL.